This T cell receptor beta chain stems from a study of OX40 agonist ivuxolimab in advanced cancers. Broadly, across the study: The costimulatory receptor OX40 (CD134) was targeted by ivuxolimab, a fully human IgG2 agonistic monoclonal antibody. Intravenous ivuxolimab was administered to patients every 2 weeks at six dose levels: 0.01, 0.1, 0.3, 1.5, 3 and 10 mg/kg. Of the approximately 50 patients in dose escalation, some 20 had hepatocellular carcinoma, around 15 had melanoma, 9 had renal cell carcinoma and 9 had head and neck cancer. The paper covers the monotherapy dose-escalation part of the phase I ivuxolimab trial, which included N ≈ 57 patients. Prior anti-PD-1, anti-PD-L1 or anti-CTLA-4 therapy was permitted, and 40% of dose-escalation patients had received checkpoint inhibitors. Partial responses occurred in three dose-escalation patients: two with cutaneous melanoma and one with hepatocellular carcinoma. Peripheral TCRbeta sequencing was intended to test whether TCR sequence diversity was altered and clonal T-cell expansion was caused by ivuxolimab. A male proportion of 82.7% and a mean age of approximately 61 years, ranging from about 20 to 79, were recorded for the dose-escalation cohort. The study at large found these results: In the 0.1-3.0 mg/kg groups, partial responders were among the patients with the lowest normalized peripheral clonal expansion, particularly in CD8+ T cells. Antigen specificity was not determined for the clonally expanded peripheral T cells. Low levels of normalized T-cell clonal expansion were also seen in some patients who did not respond. At doses of 0.1 to 3.0 mg/kg, clonal expansion of both CD4+ and CD8+ T cells in blood was seen between baseline and week 6. After ivuxolimab, expanded clones were on average more numerous among CD8+ T cells than among CD4+ T cells.

Concerning this clone: This clone's antigen is unknown. No much larger clone is present one base from it, and per-base qualities are unavailable.

The trial excluded patients who had a history of autoimmune disease or were on systemic immunosuppression. Peripheral blood for TCR sequencing was drawn from every dose cohort at baseline, at cycle 4 day 1 and at cycle 7 day 1. The samples were drawn from a first-in-human, open-label, multicenter phase I dose-escalation trial of ivuxolimab. The trial enrolled adults with locally advanced or metastatic head and neck squamous cell, hepatocellular, melanoma or renal cell carcinoma. Before TCR sequencing, CD4+ T cells and CD8+ T cells from peripheral blood were sorted into separate populations. To sequence the TCRbeta CDR3 region, genomic DNA was isolated from the sorted cells. The immunoSEQ Assay was used to sequence the TCRbeta CDR3 regions. This immuneACCESS table, as held by TCRdb, lists in-frame sequences with V and J called but not all clones. Of the missing ones, under half trace to an unresolved V gene in checked studies; the others have no known cause. This sample holds around 140,000 clones; 90% were observed only once. The ten largest clones represent about 1% of the sample.

Trimming at the junction amounts to 7 bases on V and 0 bases on J, and the germline ends lie 10 bases apart. CDR1 is given as MDHEN and CDR2 as SYDVKM, both from the germline V gene. The CDR3 numbers 14 residues from cysteine through phenylalanine. Just CDR3 DNA is preserved here, 42 bases in frame from base 1. Material: CD4+ or CD8+ T cells sorted from blood, obtained in a trial of the OX40 agonist ivuxolimab. This TCR was sampled from an adult with an advanced solid tumor such as melanoma, head and neck, liver or kidney cancer. This receptor chain uses TRBV28 and TRBJ1-3; confidence is insufficient to name the D gene. The bases read TGTGCCAGCATAACGGGATTCTCTGGAAACACCATATATTTT. This sequence encodes CASITGFSGNTIYF.